Presented here are 19 T cell receptor beta chains from one specimen sequenced in a study of metastatic and nonmetastatic thyroid tumors. From the PCR reads, TCRdb re-called clones with MiXCR. Seen here are tens of thousands of clones, under 25% observed once, and the top ten hold 39%. Patients were all untreated before their thyroid surgery. Sequencing was done on a sample of blood. All receptors come from a female donor with papillary thyroid cancer or a benign thyroid nodule (not recorded which). Some clones in this sample may be carry-over from other donors' samples.

The J gene is TRBJ2-5, the V gene TRBV20-1; the match to TRBD1 covers 7 bases. Per the germline V gene, CDR1 is DFQATT and CDR2 is SNEGSKA (reference sequence). This CDR3 is built from 15 residues. Losses at the gene ends were 3 bases for V and 4 bases for J; bases not matched to a gene: 11. This chain's CDR3 is CSARTLDRDRETQYF. The DNA for the CDR3 is TGCAGTGCTAGGACACTAGACAGGGATCGAGAGACCCAGTACTTC.

The CDR3 here is CASSLRGGWETQYF. For the CDR3, the DNA is TGTGCCAGCAGCTTGAGAGGGGGGTGGGAGACCCAGTACTTC. This chain uses TRBV11-2 with TRBJ2-5, with D possibly being TRBD1 or TRBD2 (6 bases each). CDR3 length equals 14 residues. Between the trimmed V and J ends, which lost 3 bases and 5 bases, there was a span of 13 bases. CDR1 and CDR2 from the germline V gene are SGHAT and FQNNGV.

This clone qualifies as medium-sized. The genes are TRBV28 and TRBJ2-2; D is unclear. V lost 3 bases, J lost 5 bases, and 10 bases lay in between. CDR3 length equals 14 residues. The germline V gene encodes CDR1 MDHEN and CDR2 SYDVKM. CDR3 protein: CASSFPPQTGELFF. In DNA, the CDR3 is TGTGCCAGCAGTTTTCCCCCTCAAACCGGGGAGCTGTTTTTT.

The chain joins TRBV5-1 to TRBJ2-7; TRBD2 is a possible D gene (6 bases). This CDR3 comprises 15 residues. V shed 1 base and J shed 2 bases, with 13 bases lying between them. Germline V gives CDR1 SGHRS, CDR2 YFSETQ. The CDR3 reads CASSLFPGVTYEQYF. For the CDR3, the DNA is TGCGCCAGCAGCTTGTTTCCGGGGGTGACCTACGAGCAGTACTTC.

The gene calls are TRBV28 and TRBJ1-2; D is perhaps TRBD1 (5 bases). The CDR3 sequence is 11 residues long. V was pared by 9 bases and J by 13 bases, with 18 bases between. Germline V gene data show CDR1 as MDHEN and CDR2 as SYDVKM. The CDR3 loop is CASRTGYILTF. The CDR3 nucleotides read TGTGCCAGTAGAACAGGTTATATCCTCACCTTC.

This chain connects TRBV27 to TRBJ2-7, with 11 bases fitting TRBD2. The germline V gene encodes CDR1 MNHEY and CDR2 SMNVEV (reference sequence). CDR3 length: 15 residues. V lost 0 bases and J lost 4; bases outside the gene matches: 2. DNA of the CDR3: TGTGCCAGCAGTTTATCACTAGCGGGAGTTTACGAGCAGTACTTC. As protein: CASSLSLAGVYEQYF.

This clone occurred many times. As DNA, the CDR3 is TGCAGCGTTGTTCCCAAAACGAACACTGAAGCTTTCTTT. Translation: CSVVPKTNTEAFF. This chain uses TRBV29-1 with TRBJ1-1; D is unresolved. Germline V gives CDR1 SQVTM, CDR2 ANQGSEA. The V end lost 4 bases, the J end lost 1 base, and 10 bases lay between the germline ends. CDR3 length: 13 amino acids.

This clone was counted at least ten times. The V gene is TRBV20-1, the J gene TRBJ2-1; TRBD2 matches at 7 bases. With 0 bases clipped from V and 5 bases from J, the junction kept 7 bases outside the gene matches. Germline V lookup: CDR1 DFQATT, CDR2 SNEGSKA (reference sequence). This CDR3 comprises 15 residues. The CDR3 nucleotides are TGCAGTGCTAGAGATCCGGGGGGAAACAACAATGAGCAGTTCTTC. It yields the protein CSARDPGGNNNEQFF.

This clone is classed as medium-sized. The rearrangement uses TRBV28 and TRBJ1-3; weak D call: TRBD1 (6 bases). Trimming shortened V by 3 bases and J by 4 bases, and 13 bases separated the two germline ends. This CDR3 is 15 amino acids long. Germline CDR1 reads MDHEN; CDR2 reads SYDVKM. The CDR3 reads CASSFLQGPGNTIYF. The CDR3 coding sequence is TGTGCCAGCAGTTTCCTACAGGGCCCCGGAAACACCATATATTTT. The full variable domain, with the rest looked up from reference TRBV28 and TRBJ1-3, is DVKVTQSSRYLVKRTGEKVFLECVQDMDHENMFWYRQDPGLGLRLIYFSYDVKMKEKGDIPEGYSVSREKKERFSLILESASTNQTSMYLCASSFLQGPGNTIYFGEGSWLTVV.

V gene TRBV11-2 combines with J gene TRBJ2-3; D unresolved. The CDR3 totals 16 residues. Trimming shortened V by 5 bases and J by 3 bases, and 18 bases separated the two germline ends. Germline CDR1 reads SGHAT; CDR2 reads FQNNGV. In DNA form, the CDR3 reads TGTGCCAGCAGCATCGGTTTGAAAATCCTAACAGATACGCAGTATTTT. Amino acids: CASSIGLKILTDTQYF.

The chain has TRBV4-2 and TRBJ1-4, with 7 bases that match TRBD1. The CDR3 consists of 15 residues. CDR1 is LGHNA, CDR2 YNFKEQ, per germline. V was pared by 0 bases and J by 10 bases, with 8 bases of the junction left unmatched. This chain's CDR3 is CASSQESAGGAKLFF. In DNA, the CDR3 is TGTGCCAGCAGCCAAGAAAGTGCAGGGGGGGCAAAACTGTTTTTT.

For this clone: A junction boundary mismatches the germline segment, possibly from a read error. The chain is built from TRBV6-1 and TRBJ1-1; possibly TRBD1 for D (5 bases). The CDR3 is made up of 13 amino acids. Germline loops: CDR1 MNHNS, CDR2 SASEGT. In nucleotides, the CDR3 is TGTGCCAGCAAAGAGGGGTCGAACACTGAAGCTCTCTTT. It yields the protein CASKEGSNTEALF.

This clone was seen only once. The rearrangement links TRBV2 to TRBJ2-2, with 10 positions matching TRBD2. Trimming removed 8 bases from V and 3 bases from J; junction bases left unmatched: 12. Germline V lookup: CDR1 SNHLY, CDR2 FYNNEI. The CDR3 spans 17 residues. The CDR3 DNA reads TGTGCCAGCGGGATTATGAGCGGGGGGGCCTACACCGGGGAGCTGTTTTTT. It yields the protein CASGIMSGGAYTGELFF.

This clone was seen many times. The V call is TRBV6-1, the J call TRBJ1-5; TRBD1 might be the D (5 bases). The CDR3 covers 13 residues. CDR1 MNHNS and CDR2 SASEGT come from the germline V gene. Trimming shortened V by 6 bases and J by 5 bases, and 11 bases separated the two germline ends. CDR3 sequence (DNA): TGTGCCAGCAGCCCTGAGGGGTATCAGCCCCAGCATTTT. It yields the protein CASSPEGYQPQHF.

V is TRBV19 and J is TRBJ2-3; possible D gene TRBD1, 5 bases. Germline CDR1 and CDR2: LNHDA and SQIVND (reference sequence). The CDR3 consists of 14 residues. V shed 3 bases and J shed 0 bases, with 7 bases lying between them. CDR3: CASSMTASTDTQYF. The CDR3 DNA is TGTGCCAGTAGTATGACAGCTAGCACAGATACGCAGTATTTT.

Ten or more counts support this clone. The V and J genes are TRBV2 and TRBJ2-5; TRBD2 aligns across 7 bases. The J segment lost 5 bases and the V segment lost 4 bases, leaving 13 bases of the junction unmatched. Germline assignment: CDR1 SNHLY and CDR2 FYNNEI. The CDR3 is 16 residues long. The CDR3 nucleotides are TGTGCCAGCAGTGCGAGCGAGGGCGGGAGCCGCGAGACCCAGTACTTC. Residues: CASSASEGGSRETQYF.

In the case of this clone: The junction does not match germline at one end; this may be a read error. V usage is TRBV7-2 and J usage is TRBJ1-2; a possible D gene is TRBD1 (6 bases). Germline V CDR1 and CDR2: SGHTA, FQGNSA. The CDR3 is 15 residues long. CDR3 nucleotide sequence: TGTTCCAGCAGCTTAGGGGACATTGACAACTATGGCTACACCTTC. Protein product: CSSSLGDIDNYGYTF.

By share of the sample, this clone is medium-sized. The CDR3 is CASRQGALGNTIYF. CDR3 nucleotide sequence: TGTGCCAGCAGACAGGGGGCGCTGGGAAACACCATATATTTT. The rearrangement joins TRBV6-1 to TRBJ1-3, with 9 bases aligning to TRBD1. V lost 6 bases to trimming and J lost 4 bases; unmatched junction nucleotides: 4. Germline loops: CDR1 MNHNS, CDR2 SASEGT. The CDR3 spans 14 residues.

The chain recombines TRBV28 with TRBJ1-3, with D uncertain. V was shortened by 5 bases and J by 0 bases, with 14 bases between the two germline ends. The CDR3 extends over 16 amino acids. Germline CDR1 reads MDHEN; CDR2 reads SYDVKM. The CDR3 spells CASSITLRHSGNTIYF. The CDR3 DNA sequence: TGTGCCAGCAGTATAACTTTGCGACACTCTGGAAACACCATATATTTT. Using reference TRBV28 and TRBJ1-3 for the parts outside the CDR3, the full variable domain is DVKVTQSSRYLVKRTGEKVFLECVQDMDHENMFWYRQDPGLGLRLIYFSYDVKMKEKGDIPEGYSVSREKKERFSLILESASTNQTSMYLCASSITLRHSGNTIYFGEGSWLTVV.